This note documents a single T cell receptor beta chain sequence. Its antigen is unidentified. The table came from immunoSEQ multiplex PCR; TCRdb's copy has only in-frame clones and leaves some out. The sample shows more than 35,000 clones, approximately 82% of them seen only once. This sample is drawn from a study of PD-L1 blockade in urothelial cancer. Study information: Blood was subjected to analysis at 3 weeks (second dose) and 6 weeks following treatment start.

Germline loops: CDR1 SGDLS, CDR2 YYNGEE. The CDR3 has 15 amino acids. The V segment lost 0 bases and the J segment 5 bases; nucleotides outside the gene matches: 5. Overall study results and limits: Larger 3-week expansion of tumor-associated blood clones was seen in durable-benefit patients.

Specimen: PBMCs, collected around atezolizumab (anti-PD-L1) treatment. The receptor was derived from a man aged 65 to 85 with urothelial cancer. The chain uses TRBV9 and TRBJ2-3; 8 nucleotides match TRBD1. CDR3: CASSVGQGWVDTQYF. DNA for the CDR3: TGTGCCAGCAGCGTAGGACAGGGGTGGGTAGATACGCAGTATTTT.